Below are 27 T cell receptor beta chains sequenced from a single sample in a study of cytotoxic CD8 clonotypes in ibrutinib-treated CLL. Here immunoSEQ multiplex PCR was the method, and the copy in TCRdb shows in-frame clones only, minus some. The table records 300,000 to 400,000 clones, roughly two thirds of them present only once. The sequenced sample was PBMCs, obtained after 36 months of ibrutinib treatment. The receptors were sampled from a human donor with chronic lymphocytic leukemia.

This rearrangement joins TRBV2 to TRBJ1-5; D call uncertain. V shed 7 bases and J shed 0 bases, with 10 bases lying between them. The CDR3 has 14 residues. Germline CDR1 and CDR2: SNHLY and FYNNEI. CDR3 bases: TGTGCCAGCACCCCGACGGATAGCAATCAGCCCCAGCATTTT. Translating gives CASTPTDSNQPQHF.

This clone came up once. This chain uses TRBV7-8 with TRBJ2-7; 9 bases are shared with TRBD1. Looked up from germline, CDR1 is SGHVS and CDR2 is FQNEAQ. The V gene end was trimmed by 1 base and the J gene end by 3 bases; junction bases not matched to a gene: 7. The CDR3 sequence is 16 residues long. CDR3: CASSLVRTGAYYEQYF. In DNA form, the CDR3 reads TGTGCCAGCAGCTTAGTTCGGACAGGGGCTTACTACGAGCAGTACTTC.

The V gene is TRBV11-3, the J gene TRBJ2-7; a possible D gene is TRBD1 (7 bases). With 3 bases removed from V and 7 bases from J, the gap between germline ends came to 19 bases. Germline V gene lookup returns CDR1 SGHNT and CDR2 YENEEA. The CDR3 length is 15 residues. CDR3 in DNA: TGTGCCAGCAGCTTGCGGGACAGCGAGATGAGGGAGCAGTACTTC. Its translation: CASSLRDSEMREQYF.

The chain couples TRBV27 to TRBJ2-3; 7 bases line up with TRBD2. The CDR3 has 16 residues. Germline assignment: CDR1 MNHEY and CDR2 SMNVEV (reference sequence). V trimming: 2 bases; J trimming: 5 bases; junction bases outside the gene matches: 10. The chain's CDR3 is CASSLGGVLAGDTQYF. The CDR3 DNA reads TGTGCCAGCAGTTTAGGGGGGGTACTAGCTGGAGATACGCAGTATTTT.

The chain recombines TRBV4-1 with TRBJ2-2, with D unresolved. Trimming removed 0 bases from V and 0 bases from J, with 8 bases in between. Germline V gives CDR1 MGHRA, CDR2 YSYEKL. This CDR3 has 16 residues. The DNA of the CDR3 is TGCGCCAGCAGCCAAGAAGGGATAACGAACACCGGGGAGCTGTTTTTT. This gives the protein CASSQEGITNTGELFF.

V gene TRBV5-4 combines with J gene TRBJ2-7, with 8 positions matching TRBD1. The V and J ends lost 5 bases and 4 bases, in that order; junction bases with no gene match: 5. Germline lookup yields CDR1 SGHNT and CDR2 YYREEE (reference sequence). The CDR3 is 13 amino acids. The CDR3 DNA reads TGTGCCAGCAGTCGGACAGGGAGGTACGAGCAGTACTTC. This sequence encodes CASSRTGRYEQYF. Drawing the rest from reference TRBV5-4 and TRBJ2-7, the complete variable domain is ETGVTQSPTHLIKTRGQQVTLRCSSQSGHNTVSWYQQALGQGPQFIFQYYREEENGRGNFPPRFSGLQFPNYSSELNVNALELDDSALYLCASSRTGRYEQYFGPGTRLTVT.

The genes are TRBV5-1 and TRBJ2-1, with 10 positions matching TRBD2. V was clipped by 4 bases and J by 2 bases; unmatched bases: 9. In germline, CDR1 is SGHRS, CDR2 YFSETQ. The CDR3 is made up of 17 amino acids. The CDR3: CASSPYPLAGAYNEQFF. The CDR3 DNA reads as TGCGCCAGCAGCCCGTATCCCCTAGCGGGGGCCTACAATGAGCAGTTCTTC.

This clone was counted a few times. The J gene is TRBJ2-7, the V gene TRBV4-1; D gene uncertain. The CDR3 consists of 13 residues. Trimming removed 1 base at V and 2 bases at J, with 6 bases between. Germline V lookup: CDR1 MGHRA, CDR2 YSYEKL. This CDR3 is CASSQVGPYEQYF. Here the CDR3 DNA reads TGCGCCAGCAGCCAAGTCGGACCCTACGAGCAGTACTTC.

The V and J genes are TRBV6-1 and TRBJ1-3; D remains ambiguous. Per germline, CDR1 MNHNS and CDR2 SASEGT. The CDR3 has 16 amino acids. V was clipped by 4 bases and J by 7 bases, with 20 bases between them. The CDR3 region has the DNA TGTGCCAGCAGTGTCGCAGCCACGGCCCCCATGAACACCATATATTTT. This codes for CASSVAATAPMNTIYF.

The chain joins TRBV28 to TRBJ1-2; D is perhaps TRBD1 (5 bases). Germline lookup yields CDR1 MDHEN and CDR2 SYDVKM. The CDR3 covers 11 residues. Trimming cost V 8 bases and J 4 bases, with 8 bases left between them. The CDR3 nucleotides are TGTGCCAGCGCCGACAGCTATGGCTACACCTTC. This sequence encodes CASADSYGYTF.

This clone was counted a few times. The chain is built from TRBV11-2 and TRBJ2-5, with TRBD2 as a possible D gene (5 bases). Trimming removed 4 bases at V and 5 bases at J, with 29 bases between. CDR3 length: 19 residues. The germline gives CDR1 SGHAT, CDR2 FQNNGV. In DNA form, the CDR3 reads TGTGCCAGCAGCTCAAGCCCTCCTTCGGGGAGAACCGTCGCGGAGACCCAGTACTTC. Protein: CASSSSPPSGRTVAETQYF.

The CDR3 DNA follows: TGTGCCAGCAGTTTAGAGTACAGGCCCTACGAGCAGTACTTC. Protein: CASSLEYRPYEQYF. The chain joins TRBV28 to TRBJ2-7; D is perhaps TRBD1 (5 bases). Germline V gene sequence: CDR1 MDHEN, CDR2 SYDVKM. CDR3 length: 14 amino acids. With 2 bases removed from V and 2 bases from J, the gap between germline ends came to 10 bases.

The chain recombines TRBV4-1 with TRBJ2-1; maybe TRBD2 (5 bases). V was trimmed by 1 base and J by 6 bases, leaving 13 bases between them. The germline gives CDR1 MGHRA, CDR2 YSYEKL. The CDR3 is 15 amino acids. CDR3 sequence: CASSQALSAGNEQFF. The DNA of the CDR3 is TGCGCCAGCAGCCAAGCGTTGTCGGCGGGCAATGAGCAGTTCTTC.

The genes are TRBV18 and TRBJ1-2, with TRBD1 matching over 9 bases. CDR1 and CDR2 from the germline V gene are KGHSH and LQKENI. CDR3 length: 18 amino acids. J gave up 7 bases and V 3 bases, and 18 bases lay outside the gene matches. Written as DNA, the CDR3 is TGTGCCAGCTCACCGGTGGGTCCGGGACGGGACAGGGTATCTGGCTACACCTTC. This encodes CASSPVGPGRDRVSGYTF.

The table lists this clone with a count of one. The J gene is TRBJ2-7, the V gene TRBV28; TRBD2 aligns across 12 bases. J was trimmed by 3 bases and V by 5 bases; bases with no gene match: 20. This CDR3 has 20 residues. The germline CDR1 and CDR2 sequences are MDHEN and SYDVKM. CDR3 nucleotides: TGTGCCAGCAGTCCGCGACCATGGACTAGCGGGGCTCCGTTAGGCTACGAGCAGTACTTC. Protein sequence: CASSPRPWTSGAPLGYEQYF.

The chain recombines TRBV7-9 with TRBJ2-5, with D unclear. Near its end, the DNA agrees better with TRBJ2-7, so the J call may be wrong. The CDR3 extends over 13 amino acids. Germline CDR1 and CDR2: SEHNR and FQNEAQ (reference sequence). The CDR3 is CASSLVQEAEQYF. The DNA of the CDR3 is TGTGCCAGCAGCTTAGTTCAGGAAGCCGAGCAGTACTTC.

The rearrangement links TRBV9 to TRBJ2-3; a possible D gene is TRBD2 (6 bases). Looked up from germline, CDR1 is SGDLS and CDR2 is YYNGEE. Trimming shortened V by 4 bases and J by 3 bases, and 15 bases separated the two germline ends. The CDR3 is 15 amino acids. The CDR3 region has the DNA TGTGCCAGCAGCCTACTCGGGGGTATGACAGATACGCAGTATTTT. Residues: CASSLLGGMTDTQYF.

The chain combines TRBV9 with TRBJ2-5; D possibly corresponds to TRBD1 (5 bases). Germline lookup yields CDR1 SGDLS and CDR2 YYNGEE. The V gene lost 0 bases and the J gene lost 2 bases, with 11 bases spanning the gap. The CDR3 covers 15 residues. CDR3 amino acids: CASSVESRVQETQYF. DNA for the CDR3: TGTGCCAGCAGCGTAGAGAGCAGGGTACAAGAGACCCAGTACTTC. Variable domain in full (rest from reference TRBV9 and TRBJ2-5): DSGVTQTPKHLITATGQRVTLRCSPRSGDLSVYWYQQSLDQGLQFLIQYYNGEERAKGNILERFSAQQFPDLHSELNLSSLELGDSALYFCASSVESRVQETQYFGPGTRLLVL.

This clone showed up just once. This sequence joins TRBV2 and TRBJ1-5; D might be TRBD1 (5 bases). Trimming shortened V by 7 bases and J by 3 bases, and 13 bases separated the two germline ends. This CDR3 spans 14 amino acids. The V gene's germline CDR1 is SNHLY and CDR2 FYNNEI. CDR3 sequence: CASTAKGPNQPQHF. CDR3 sequence (DNA): TGTGCCAGCACCGCAAAGGGACCCAATCAGCCCCAGCATTTT.

The V gene is TRBV7-9, the J gene TRBJ1-2; D unresolved. The V gene's germline CDR1 is SEHNR and CDR2 FQNEAQ (reference sequence). The CDR3 contains 14 residues. V lost 5 bases, J lost 2 bases, and 12 bases lay in between. CDR3 DNA sequence: TGTGCCAGCAGCCATCAGGTGAAGAACTATGGCTACACCTTC. It is translated as CASSHQVKNYGYTF. Based on the CDR3 plus reference TRBV7-9 and TRBJ1-2, the full variable domain is DTGVSQNPRHKITKRGQNVTFRCDPISEHNRLYWYRQTLGQGPEFLTYFQNEAQLEKSRLLSDRFSAERPKGSFSTLEIQRTEQGDSAMYLCASSHQVKNYGYTFGSGTRLTVV.

V usage is TRBV7-2 and J usage is TRBJ2-7, with TRBD2 identical over 12 bases. Germline CDR1 is SGHTA and CDR2 is FQGNSA. Trimming removed 5 bases from V and 2 bases from J; junction bases left unmatched: 4. This CDR3 has 15 residues. In nucleotides, the CDR3 is TGTGCCAGCAGCCCTAGCGGGAGGGGGACCTACGAGCAGTACTTC. Protein: CASSPSGRGTYEQYF.

The chain recombines TRBV9 with TRBJ2-3, with 12 bases lining up with TRBD2. The CDR3 is 15 amino acids. Germline V gene sequence: CDR1 SGDLS, CDR2 YYNGEE. V was clipped by 4 bases and J by 5 bases; unmatched bases: 5. The DNA for the CDR3 is TGTGCCAGCAGCAAACTAGCGGGAGGATTAGATACGCAGTATTTT. Translation gives CASSKLAGGLDTQYF.

V gene TRBV7-9 combines with J gene TRBJ2-2; 10 bases align to TRBD2. Germline CDR1 and CDR2: SEHNR and FQNEAQ (reference sequence). The length of the CDR3 is 18 residues. With 3 bases clipped from V and 2 bases from J, the junction kept 9 bases outside the gene matches. The CDR3, as DNA: TGTGCCAGCAGCTTCGAAATAACTAGCGGGGTCAACACCGGGGAGCTGTTTTTT. It yields the protein CASSFEITSGVNTGELFF.

This chain links TRBV4-3 with TRBJ1-4; D gene ambiguous. CDR3 length: 13 residues. Trimming shortened V by 0 bases and J by 6 bases, and 5 bases separated the two germline ends. Germline V gene lookup returns CDR1 LGHNA and CDR2 YSLEER. This CDR3 is CASSQDPDEKLFF. In nucleotides, the CDR3 is TGCGCCAGCAGCCAAGATCCCGATGAAAAACTGTTTTTT.

The chain has TRBV4-1 and TRBJ2-7; 8 bases agree with TRBD1. Germline V gene data show CDR1 as MGHRA and CDR2 as YSYEKL. With 0 bases clipped from V and 4 bases from J, the junction kept 5 bases outside the gene matches. The CDR3 is 15 residues long. The CDR3 region has the DNA TGCGCCAGCAGCCAAGAGGGCAGGGGGCGTTACGAGCAGTACTTC. It encodes CASSQEGRGRYEQYF.

V gene TRBV7-3 combines with J gene TRBJ2-3; tentative D call: TRBD1 (5 bases). This CDR3 is 13 amino acids long. The germline V and J ends were trimmed by 3 bases and 4 bases, with 8 bases remaining between them. Per the germline V gene, CDR1 is SGHTA and CDR2 is FQGTGA. CDR3 in amino acids: CASSFMGPDTQYF. DNA of the CDR3: TGTGCCAGCAGCTTCATGGGGCCAGATACGCAGTATTTT.

On this clone: The sample carries other DNA sequences with the same CDR3. V gene TRBV20-1 combines with J gene TRBJ2-3; D unresolved. CDR1 is DFQATT, CDR2 SNEGSKA, per germline (reference sequence). The CDR3 is 11 residues long. The ends were cut back, 3 bases at V and 6 bases at J, with 7 bases in the middle. The CDR3 sequence is CSASHRDTQYF. CDR3 DNA: TGCAGTGCTAGCCATCGGGATACGCAGTATTTT.